The clone carrying this T cell receptor (beta chain) appeared a few times. The antigen remains unidentified. Mismatch with germline at one junction end may stem from a read error. This record comes from a study of response to subunit inactivated influenza vaccine. Study results and caveats: The authors proposed limited new T cell recruitment per seasonal influenza vaccination.

TCRdb re-derived calls from the RT-PCR reads in MiXCR, one entry per CDR3 protein. The table shows around 650,000 distinct CDR3 sequences, with approximately 15% occurring only once. Material: PBMCs from blood, obtained approximately 13 days after vaccination. This clonotype was obtained from a man in his fifties or sixties who received an inactivated influenza vaccine.

CDR3 residues: CSVEVSRGHLF. CDR3 bases: TGCAGCGTTGAAGTAAGTAGGGGACACCTGTTT. The chain carries TRBV29-1 and TRBJ1-1; weak D call: TRBD1 (6 bases). The CDR3 runs 11 residues. CDR1 is SQVTM and CDR2 is ANQGSEA in the germline V gene. Supplemented by reference TRBV29-1 and TRBJ1-1, the full variable domain reads SAVISQKPSRDICQRGTSLTIQCQVDSQVTMMFWYRQQPGQSLTLIATANQGSEATYESGFVIDKFPISRPNLTFSTLTVSNMSPEDSSIYLCSVEVSRGHLFGQGTRLTVV.